The 13 T cell receptor beta chains listed next were all sequenced from one sample in a study of cytotoxic CD8 clonotypes in ibrutinib-treated CLL. The data were produced by immunoSEQ multiplex PCR, yet TCRdb's version contains in-frame clones alone and is incomplete. Of about 130,000 clones in the sample, 84% were seen once. Source: PBMCs, taken after 24 months of ibrutinib treatment. All receptors derive from a human donor with chronic lymphocytic leukemia.

The V gene is TRBV6-6, the J gene TRBJ2-7; D is unresolved. The germline V gene encodes CDR1 MNHNY and CDR2 SVGAGI (reference sequence). The CDR3 covers 14 residues. The germline V and J ends were trimmed by 4 bases and 1 base, with 11 bases remaining between them. The CDR3 is CASSSSTASYEQYF. The CDR3 nucleotides read TGTGCCAGCAGTTCCTCAACTGCTTCCTACGAGCAGTACTTC.

The chain has TRBV5-4 and TRBJ1-2; 7 bases map to TRBD1. The germline V gene encodes CDR1 SGHNT and CDR2 YYREEE (reference sequence). This CDR3 spans 14 amino acids. The junction had 7 bases not matched to a gene; V was cut back by 4 bases and J by 4 bases. The CDR3 spells CASSSTGAGYGYTF. CDR3 nucleotide sequence: TGTGCCAGCAGCAGTACAGGGGCGGGCTATGGCTACACCTTC.

The V gene is TRBV27, the J gene TRBJ2-1; 7 bases are shared with TRBD2. The CDR3 sequence is 16 residues long. Germline-derived CDR1 and CDR2 are MNHEY and SMNVEV (reference sequence). V lost 6 bases, J lost 10 bases, and 18 bases stayed unmatched. The CDR3 nucleotides are TGTGCCAGCAGCCCTAGAGCGGGGCTGGATGACGGGGAGCAGTTCTTC. Translated: CASSPRAGLDDGEQFF.

This chain joins TRBV7-2 and TRBJ2-3; D gene ambiguous. CDR1 SGHTA and CDR2 FQGNSA come from the germline V gene. The CDR3 totals 14 residues. Deletions cut 5 bases from V and 4 bases from J, with 13 bases between. CDR3 nucleotide sequence: TGTGCCAGCAGCCTCGGCGTCCGGGCAGATACGCAGTATTTT. Translating it yields CASSLGVRADTQYF.

This chain uses TRBV29-1 with TRBJ1-2; D is undetermined. The V gene's germline CDR1 is SQVTM and CDR2 ANQGSEA. This CDR3 comprises 12 residues. The V gene lost 4 bases and the J gene lost 6 bases, with 12 bases spanning the gap. This CDR3 reads CSVGSPGNGYTF. The CDR3 region has the DNA TGCAGCGTTGGCAGCCCGGGGAATGGCTACACCTTC.

The rearrangement links TRBV18 to TRBJ2-7, with TRBD1 as a possible D gene (6 bases). The CDR3 covers 16 residues. Trimming took 4 bases from V and 3 from J, leaving 19 bases between them. CDR1 and CDR2 (germline): KGHSH, LQKENI. DNA of the CDR3: TGTGCCAGCTCACAGACAGGAATCGGGGCCCTCTACGAGCAGTACTTC. The encoded protein is CASSQTGIGALYEQYF. Looking up the rest from reference TRBV18 and TRBJ2-7 gives the full variable domain: NAGVMQNPRHLVRRRGQEARLRCSPMKGHSHVYWYRQLPEEGLKFMVYLQKENIIDESGMPKERFSAEFPKEGPSILRIQQVVRGDSAAYFCASSQTGIGALYEQYFGPGTRLTVT.

This clone appeared a single time. This sequence joins TRBV30 and TRBJ1-1; a weak D match, TRBD1 (5 bases). The CDR3 length is 12 residues. Germline V CDR1 and CDR2: GTSNPN, SVGIG (reference sequence). Trimming cost V 4 bases and J 6 bases, with 12 bases left between them. As DNA, the CDR3 is TGTGCCTGGACAGGGTTCTATTCTGAAGCTTTCTTT. Its translation is CAWTGFYSEAFF.

A remark on this clone: The junction differs from germline at one of its ends, possibly a read error. The CDR3 nucleotides are TGCGCCAGCAGTCAAGCTGGACTGACAGCCCCATTC. As protein: CASSQAGLTAPF. V usage is TRBV23-1 and J usage is TRBJ1-2; a possible D gene is TRBD1 (5 bases). TRBV23-1 falls under the ORF class, with uncertain function. The CDR3 extends over 12 amino acids.

CDR3 nucleotide sequence: TGTGCCAGCAGTTTTCTGGGGGCCGGTGGCTACACCTTC. Encoded protein: CASSFLGAGGYTF. The chain couples TRBV27 to TRBJ1-2; D might be TRBD1 (6 bases). Trimming removed 3 bases from V and 7 bases from J, with 12 bases in between. Germline CDR1 and CDR2: MNHEY and SMNVEV (reference sequence). This CDR3 comprises 13 residues.

This chain joins TRBV6-5 and TRBJ2-7; D is uncertain. Trimming removed 4 bases from V and 0 bases from J, with 10 bases in between. CDR1 and CDR2 (germline): MNHEY, SVGAGI. CDR3 length: 14 amino acids. The CDR3 is CASSSRRSSYEQYF. CDR3 bases: TGTGCCAGCAGTTCCAGGAGATCCTCCTACGAGCAGTACTTC.

CDR3 sequence (DNA): TGTGCCAGCAGCTTCGGTAGATCTGAAGTCAATGAGCAGTTCTTC. It specifies CASSFGRSEVNEQFF. The chain employs TRBV11-3 and TRBJ2-1; D uncertain. CDR1 is SGHNT, CDR2 YENEEA, per germline. The ends were cut back, 3 bases at V and 6 bases at J, with 15 bases in the middle. This CDR3 has 15 amino acids.

This clone was recorded a few times. The chain is built from TRBV7-9 and TRBJ1-3, with no clear D. This CDR3 is built from 12 residues. CDR1 and CDR2 from the germline V gene are SEHNR and FQNEAQ (reference sequence). V lost 1 base and J lost 9, with 7 bases in between. CDR3 DNA: TGTGCCAGCAGCTTAGAAACGGGCACCATATATTTT. As protein: CASSLETGTIYF.

This clone was recorded once. The rearrangement joins TRBV7-6 to TRBJ1-4; 9 bases fit TRBD1. Germline values: CDR1 SGHVS, CDR2 FNYEAQ. Losses at the gene ends were 2 bases for V and 11 bases for J; bases not matched to a gene: 18. CDR3 length: 18 residues. The CDR3 bases are TGTGCCAGCAGCTTATACTCCTTGGGACAGGGAGGTAGTAGGAAACTGTTTTTT. This encodes CASSLYSLGQGGSRKLFF.